A selection of T cell receptor beta chains follows, all from one sample in a study of technical replicates of blood from a handful of donors. Sequencing was performed with immunoSEQ multiplex PCR; in TCRdb, only in-frame clones are kept and a portion is missing. The data contain about 73,000 clones, 93% of them singletons. The sequenced sample consisted of T cells isolated from PBMCs. The source is a human donor in good health. CDR3s include the opening cysteine and the closing phenylalanine or tryptophan. A D gene is named only where the DNA matches it firmly. Clone size is shown for a subset of rows, as once, few, many or a class of expanded clone.

CDR3aa,CDR3nt,d_gene,v_gene,abundance,j_gene
CASSLGPGTGELFF,TGTGCCAGCAGTCTCGGCCCGGGCACCGGGGAGCTGTTTTTT,-,TRBV27,-,TRBJ2-2
CASSRSSPYEQYF,TGTGCCAGCAGCCGATCCAGTCCCTACGAGCAGTACTTC,-,TRBV14,-,TRBJ2-7
CASRGGGGGYGYTF,TGTGCCAGCAGGGGAGGGGGAGGAGGCTATGGCTACACCTTC,-,TRBV25-1,-,TRBJ1-2
CASSEAGNGYTF,TGCGCCAGCAGTGAAGCCGGGAACGGCTACACCTTC,-,TRBV10-2,-,TRBJ1-2
CASSPLGGGQETQYF,TGTGCCAGCAGCCCTCTGGGGGGTGGACAAGAGACCCAGTACTTC,-,TRBV7-6,-,TRBJ2-5
CASSVAGDIYNEQFF,TGTGCCAGCAGCGTAGCAGGGGATATTTACAATGAGCAGTTCTTC,-,TRBV9,-,TRBJ2-1
CASGQGASEAFF,TGTGCCAGCGGACAGGGGGCGTCAGAAGCTTTCTTT,TRBD1,TRBV19,-,TRBJ1-1
CASSLTRGEGEKLFF,TGTGCCAGCAGTTTAACCAGGGGCGAGGGGGAAAAACTGTTTTTT,-,TRBV6-5,-,TRBJ1-4
CASSPLAGDYEQYF,TGTGCCAGCAGTCCCCTAGCGGGAGACTATGAGCAGTACTTC,TRBD2,TRBV2,-,TRBJ2-7
CASSTTGTGSSPLHF,TGTGCCAGCAGCACCACCGGGACAGGATCCTCACCCCTCCACTTT,TRBD1,TRBV28,-,TRBJ1-6
CASSRLGQGETDTQYF,TGTGCCAGCTCCCGTTTGGGACAGGGGGAGACAGATACGCAGTATTTT,TRBD1,TRBV18,-,TRBJ2-3
CASSGNRAWGTQYF,TGTGCCAGCAGTGGGAACAGGGCATGGGGGACCCAGTACTTC,-,TRBV9,-,TRBJ2-5
CASSVGEGTQYF,TGTGCCAGCAGCGTAGGGGAGGGTACGCAGTATTTT,TRBD2,TRBV9,-,TRBJ2-3
CASTNRARTDTQYF,TGCGCCAGCACAAACAGGGCTCGCACAGATACGCAGTATTTT,-,TRBV5-1,-,TRBJ2-3
CASSQRISYNEQFF,TGTGCCAGCAGCCAGCGGATCTCCTACAATGAGCAGTTCTTC,-,TRBV14,once,TRBJ2-1
CASSLWYGSGNEQFF,TGTGCCAGCAGCTTATGGTACGGGAGTGGGAATGAGCAGTTCTTC,-,TRBV7-2,-,TRBJ2-1
CASSERFLVHF,TGTGCCAGCAGTGAAAGATTTCTCGTACACTTT,-,TRBV2,-,TRBJ1-1
CAIAGALTDTQYF,TGTGCCATCGCAGGGGCCCTCACAGATACGCAGTATTTT,-,TRBV10-3,-,TRBJ2-3
CASKLEGPRDINYGYTF,TGTGCCAGCAAGCTTGAGGGCCCCCGGGACATTAACTATGGCTACACCTTC,-,TRBV5-4,-,TRBJ1-2
CASSEKGYRSNTEAFF,TGCGCCAGCAGTGAAAAAGGGTACAGGTCTAACACTGAAGCTTTCTTT,-,TRBV10-2,-,TRBJ1-1
CASSQEAGAATEAFF,TGCGCCAGCAGCCAAGAGGCGGGGGCCGCGACTGAAGCTTTCTTT,-,TRBV4-1,-,TRBJ1-1
CASSLRYEQYF,TGTGCCAGCAGCTTACGTTACGAGCAGTACTTC,-,TRBV7-9,-,TRBJ2-7
CASTLGQGNTGELFF,TGTGCCAGCACCCTAGGTCAAGGAAACACCGGGGAGCTGTTTTTT,-,TRBV6-5,-,TRBJ2-2
CASSRPGQNSPLHF,TGTGCCAGCAGCCGCCCGGGACAAAATTCACCCCTCCACTTT,-,TRBV7-9,-,TRBJ1-6
CASSRLTDKYNEQFF,TGTGCCAGCTCACGACTGACGGACAAATACAATGAGCAGTTCTTC,-,TRBV7-9,-,TRBJ2-1
CASSQRQGRETQYF,TGCGCCAGCAGCCAACGACAGGGGCGTGAGACCCAGTACTTC,TRBD1,TRBV4-1,-,TRBJ2-5
CASSAEAGGPYNEQFF,TGTGCCAGCAGCGCCGAGGCGGGGGGGCCCTACAATGAGCAGTTCTTC,TRBD2,TRBV11-3,-,TRBJ2-1
CSVRTGGSSYEQYF,TGCAGCGTCCGTACAGGGGGCTCTTCCTACGAGCAGTACTTC,TRBD1,TRBV29-1,-,TRBJ2-7
CAWTFAGIHNTEAFF,TGTGCCTGGACTTTCGCGGGGATACATAACACTGAAGCTTTCTTT,-,TRBV30,-,TRBJ1-1
CASRPLSNTEAFF,TGTGCCAGCAGGCCCCTATCGAACACTGAAGCTTTCTTT,-,TRBV11-2,-,TRBJ1-1
CASSSSPGLAGVNEQFF,TGTGCCAGCAGCTCGTCCCCCGGACTAGCGGGGGTCAATGAGCAGTTCTTC,TRBD2,TRBV9,-,TRBJ2-1